This record covers a single TCR beta chain. Its cognate antigen is unknown. These data belong to a study of T cells in localized non-small cell lung cancer. Sequencing used immunoSEQ multiplex PCR; TCRdb keeps in-frame clones, though not all of them. Among roughly 61,000 clones listed, around 81% were seen once. The germline V and J ends were trimmed by 1 base and 2 bases, with 13 bases remaining between them. Germline V lookup: CDR1 SGHDT, CDR2 YYEEEE. CDR3 length: 16 residues. Points from the study as a whole: There were a median roughly 54 of the top 100 tumor clones appearing in adjacent lung. Without multi-region sequencing, intratumor heterogeneity could not be excluded. Clonality peaked in uninvolved adjacent lung rather than tumor. The study linked higher blood T cell density to longer overall survival.

Source: PBMCs, taken before any cancer treatment. The chain combines TRBV5-6 with TRBJ2-1; D is unclear. This TCR came from a man between 40 and 70 years old with stage II lung adenocarcinoma. CDR3 in amino acids: CASSLFTSLAYNEQFF. The CDR3 DNA sequence: TGTGCCAGCAGCTTGTTCACGAGCTTAGCCTACAATGAGCAGTTCTTC. The full variable domain, rest sourced from reference TRBV5-6 and TRBJ2-1, is DAGVTQSPTHLIKTRGQQVTLRCSPKSGHDTVSWYQQALGQGPQFIFQYYEEEERQRGNFPDRFSGHQFPNYSSELNVNALLLGDSALYLCASSLFTSLAYNEQFFGPGTRLTVL.